The clone carrying this T cell receptor beta chain was seen at least ten times. Its specificity is not known. Time point denoted: pre-sensitization, week 0. Treatment given: therapeutic diphenylcyclopropenone sensitization with weekly scalp DPC. The sample comes from a study of human T cells and chemical hapten exposure. About the research overall: Slight volume differences across pooled libraries mainly accounted for varying per-sample TCR yields.

The CDR3 is 16 amino acids. Germline lookup yields CDR1 SQVTM and CDR2 ANQGSEA. V was clipped by 3 bases and J by 4 bases; unmatched bases: 10. Study-wide findings and caveats: Positive correlation was observed between PT1 expanded TCR counts and patch test score. Expanded TCRs created a significantly greater count of big CDR3 similarity clusters than controls did.

MiXCR, run by TCRdb on the RACE reads, gives a single entry per CDR3 protein. The top ten hold 2.5% to 3% of the sample, which has some 400,000 distinct CDR3 sequences, approximately 5.1% seen once. The starting material was whole blood, obtained in connection with sensitization to the hapten diphenylcyclopropenone (DPC). The chain links TRBV29-1 to TRBJ2-1; 9 bases fit TRBD2. The receptor was isolated from a woman aged 45-60 years with alopecia areata. Some clones in this sample may be carry-over from other donors' samples. The CDR3 DNA reads as TGCAGCGTTGAGGCCCCTGCTAGCGGGGATTACAATGAGCAGTTCTTC. Its translation is CSVEAPASGDYNEQFF.